This TCR beta chain was observed in a study of T cell repertoires in cytomegalovirus infection. Overall study context: Shared public TCR beta signatures pointed to both CMV infection and a matching HLA type. Findings and limits, study-wide: Across the ex vivo response, the dominant clonotypes were HLA-C-restricted CMV-specific TCR beta clonotypes.

This clonotype was picked up a small number of times. The antigen remains unidentified. TCRdb re-analysed the reads in MiXCR, keeping a single row per CDR3 protein. Of around 740,000 distinct CDR3 sequences listed, less than 40% are singletons. The CDR3 extends over 16 amino acids. Germline V gene lookup returns CDR1 SNHLY and CDR2 FYNNEI. The J segment lost 0 bases and the V segment lost 6 bases, leaving 6 bases of the junction unmatched. Sequencing was carried out using PBMCs. V is TRBV2 and J is TRBJ2-4; 9 bases are a match to TRBD1. This TCR was recovered from a human donor in good health (CMV status not recorded). Some clones in this sample may be carry-over from other donors' samples. CDR3 sequence reads: CASSKDRGVAKNIQYF. CDR3 DNA sequence: TGTGCCAGCAGCAAAGACAGGGGGGTAGCCAAAAACATTCAGTACTTC. Based on the CDR3 plus reference TRBV2 and TRBJ2-4, the full variable domain is EPEVTQTPSHQVTQMGQEVILRCVPISNHLYFYWYRQILGQKVEFLVSFYNNEISEKSEIFDDQFSVERPDGSNFTLKIRSTKLEDSAMYFCASSKDRGVAKNIQYFGAGTRLSVL.